The 27 T cell receptor beta chains listed next were all sequenced from one sample in a study of shared clonotypes between healthy human individuals. The table came from immunoSEQ multiplex PCR; TCRdb's copy has only in-frame clones and leaves some out. Of 2.3 million or so clones listed, about 92% are singletons. The specimen was naive CD4+ T cells from PBMCs. Subset here: CD45RA+ positively selected. All receptors derive from a man younger than 30 in good health. Some clones in this sample may be carry-over from other donors' samples.

This chain joins TRBV7-6 and TRBJ2-2; no firm D call. Germline V CDR1 and CDR2: SGHVS, FNYEAQ. Trimming removed 4 bases from V and 1 base from J, with 13 bases in between. The CDR3 is made up of 16 amino acids. CDR3 nucleotides: TGTGCCAGCAGCTACCGACTGGAATGGAACACCGGGGAGCTGTTTTTT. Protein sequence: CASSYRLEWNTGELFF.

This sequence joins TRBV28 and TRBJ2-4, with 8 bases identical to TRBD2. J lost 8 bases, V lost 5 bases, and 8 bases had no gene match. This CDR3 has 14 residues. CDR1 is MDHEN, CDR2 SYDVKM, per germline. This chain's CDR3 is CASSTGGPRYIQYF. The CDR3 DNA is TGTGCCAGCAGTACGGGAGGGCCGCGGTACATTCAGTACTTC.

This clone was seen a single time. V gene TRBV7-9 combines with J gene TRBJ2-3; perhaps TRBD1 as D (7 bases). CDR3 length: 17 amino acids. Germline assignment: CDR1 SEHNR and CDR2 FQNEAQ (reference sequence). V was shortened by 0 bases and J by 4 bases, with 17 bases between the two germline ends. For the CDR3, the DNA is TGTGCCAGCAGCTTAGCACCACAGGGGAGGTGGGCAGATACGCAGTATTTT. It yields the protein CASSLAPQGRWADTQYF.

The chain recombines TRBV15 with TRBJ2-7, with D tentatively TRBD1 or TRBD2 (5 bases each). This CDR3 region has 16 residues. V lost 4 bases and J lost 2, with 18 bases in between. Per germline, CDR1 LNHNV and CDR2 YYDKDF (reference sequence). The CDR3 is CATSKLTGTETYEQYF. The CDR3 DNA is TGTGCCACCAGCAAGCTGACCGGGACGGAAACCTACGAGCAGTACTTC. The full variable domain, completed using reference TRBV15 and TRBJ2-7, is DAMVIQNPRYQVTQFGKPVTLSCSQTLNHNVMYWYQQKSSQAPKLLFHYYDKDFNNEADTPDNFQSRRPNTSFCFLDIRSPGLGDTAMYLCATSKLTGTETYEQYFGPGTRLTVT.

The chain is built from TRBV27 and TRBJ1-5, with D possibly being TRBD1 (6 bases). CDR3 length equals 16 residues. CDR1 MNHEY and CDR2 SMNVEV come from the germline V gene (reference sequence). V lost 6 bases and J lost 1, with 16 bases in between. CDR3 sequence (DNA): TGTGCCAGCAGGCCGGACAGACGGGGGAGCAATCAGCCCCAGCATTTT. Amino acids: CASRPDRRGSNQPQHF.

V is TRBV25-1 and J is TRBJ2-7, with D perhaps being TRBD1 or TRBD2 (5 bases each). The germline V and J ends were trimmed by 1 base and 3 bases, with 10 bases remaining between them. The germline CDR1 and CDR2 sequences are MGHDK and SYGVNS. This CDR3 contains 14 residues. CDR3 in DNA: TGTGCCAGCAGTGAATGGGGACCCTACTACGAGCAGTACTTC. This codes for CASSEWGPYYEQYF.

The chain joins TRBV28 to TRBJ2-3; the match to TRBD2 covers 10 bases. Germline lookup yields CDR1 MDHEN and CDR2 SYDVKM. V dropped 8 bases and J dropped 5; count of bases not matched to a gene: 10. CDR3 length equals 15 residues. The CDR3 loop is CASHRGSGRGDTQYF. The CDR3 DNA reads TGTGCCAGCCACCGTGGGAGCGGGAGGGGAGATACGCAGTATTTT. The full variable domain, its missing parts supplied by reference TRBV28 and TRBJ2-3, is DVKVTQSSRYLVKRTGEKVFLECVQDMDHENMFWYRQDPGLGLRLIYFSYDVKMKEKGDIPEGYSVSREKKERFSLILESASTNQTSMYLCASHRGSGRGDTQYFGPGTRLTVL.

V usage is TRBV5-4 and J usage is TRBJ2-7, with 11 bases fitting TRBD1. The CDR3 has 15 residues. V dropped 4 bases and J dropped 2; count of bases not matched to a gene: 5. Germline V gene data show CDR1 as SGHNT and CDR2 as YYREEE (reference sequence). The CDR3: CASSLRDRGAYEQYF. Here the CDR3 DNA reads TGTGCCAGCAGCCTCCGGGACAGGGGGGCCTACGAGCAGTACTTC.

V gene TRBV14 combines with J gene TRBJ1-2; D is unresolved. The V and J ends lost 4 bases and 7 bases respectively, with 22 bases between them. Per the germline V gene, CDR1 is SGHDN and CDR2 is FVKESK. This CDR3 comprises 16 residues. The CDR3 DNA reads as TGTGCCAGCAGCCCTCTAAGACGGACCCGAGAAAGTGGCTACACCTTC. It codes for CASSPLRRTRESGYTF.

V gene TRBV18 combines with J gene TRBJ2-6; 7 positions match TRBD1. Germline V gene data show CDR1 as KGHSH and CDR2 as LQKENI. This CDR3 region has 18 residues. J lost 0 bases, V lost 1 base, and 6 bases had no gene match. Written as DNA, the CDR3 is TGTGCCAGCTCACCACTTCGACAGGGAAGCTCTGGGGCCAACGTCCTGACTTTC. Translation gives CASSPLRQGSSGANVLTF. Using reference TRBV18 and TRBJ2-6 for the parts outside the CDR3, the full variable domain is NAGVMQNPRHLVRRRGQEARLRCSPMKGHSHVYWYRQLPEEGLKFMVYLQKENIIDESGMPKERFSAEFPKEGPSILRIQQVVRGDSAAYFCASSPLRQGSSGANVLTFGAGSRLTVL.

This clone was detected once. This rearrangement joins TRBV7-2 to TRBJ1-3; D not certain. Trimming pared 5 bases from V and 2 bases from J, leaving 13 bases between. Germline values: CDR1 SGHTA, CDR2 FQGNSA. The CDR3 covers 15 residues. The CDR3 loop is CASSPREGAGNTIYF. In nucleotides, the CDR3 is TGTGCCAGCAGCCCCCGCGAGGGAGCTGGAAACACCATATATTTT. Filled out from reference TRBV7-2 and TRBJ1-3, the complete variable domain reads GAGVSQSPSNKVTEKGKDVELRCDPISGHTALYWYRQSLGQGLEFLIYFQGNSAPDKSGLPSDRFSAERTGGSVSTLTIQRTQQEDSAVYLCASSPREGAGNTIYFGEGSWLTVV.

A remark on this clone: In the same sample, other DNA sequences code for this CDR3. This sequence joins TRBV6-5 and TRBJ2-3; a possible D gene is TRBD2 (6 bases). CDR3 length: 11 residues. In germline, CDR1 is MNHEY, CDR2 SVGAGI. Trimming pared 6 bases from V and 6 bases from J, leaving 7 bases between. Written as DNA, the CDR3 is TGTGCCAGCAGCCGGGAGGATACGCAGTATTTT. Translating it yields CASSREDTQYF.

This chain links TRBV7-8 with TRBJ2-3; 10 bases fit TRBD2. The V gene's germline CDR1 is SGHVS and CDR2 FQNEAQ. Trimming at V came to 3 bases and at J to 4 bases, leaving 4 bases not matched to a gene. The CDR3 has 15 amino acids. As DNA, the CDR3 is TGTGCCAGCAGCTTTGCTAGCGGGAGCTCAGATACGCAGTATTTT. Translated, it gives CASSFASGSSDTQYF.

The chain combines TRBV11-2 with TRBJ2-5; 9 positions match TRBD1. V trimming: 4 bases; J trimming: 4 bases; junction bases outside the gene matches: 7. Germline CDR1 is SGHAT and CDR2 is FQNNGV. There are 15 residues in the CDR3. Written as DNA, the CDR3 is TGTGCCAGCAGCTCCCGACAGGGGGATTTAGAGACCCAGTACTTC. It specifies CASSSRQGDLETQYF.

The genes are TRBV4-3 and TRBJ2-7, with unresolved D. The germline CDR1 and CDR2 sequences are LGHNA and YSLEER. Trimming left V 4 bases short and J 4 bases short, with 14 bases between. CDR3 length: 14 amino acids. The CDR3 nucleotides are TGCGCCAGCAGCCCCAAGATCGCGCTATACGAGCAGTACTTC. It specifies CASSPKIALYEQYF.

The J gene is TRBJ1-1, the V gene TRBV29-1; 8 bases match TRBD1. CDR1 SQVTM and CDR2 ANQGSEA come from the germline V gene. CDR3 length equals 13 residues. Losses at the gene ends were 7 bases for V and 2 bases for J; bases not matched to a gene: 6. CDR3 in DNA: TGCAGCGGGGCACAGGGGGTCAACACTGAAGCTTTCTTT. The encoded protein is CSGAQGVNTEAFF. Drawing the rest from reference TRBV29-1 and TRBJ1-1, the complete variable domain is SAVISQKPSRDICQRGTSLTIQCQVDSQVTMMFWYRQQPGQSLTLIATANQGSEATYESGFVIDKFPISRPNLTFSTLTVSNMSPEDSSIYLCSGAQGVNTEAFFGQGTRLTVV.

The genes are TRBV15 and TRBJ2-5; D may be TRBD1 (7 bases). This CDR3 is built from 15 residues. The germline V gene encodes CDR1 LNHNV and CDR2 YYDKDF (reference sequence). The germline V and J ends were trimmed by 2 bases and 4 bases, with 14 bases remaining between them. The DNA for the CDR3 is TGTGCCACCAGCAGATCTTTGCAGGGGGGAGAGACCCAGTACTTC. Its translation: CATSRSLQGGETQYF.

The chain is built from TRBV7-2 and TRBJ2-6; the D gene is possibly TRBD2 (6 bases). The V gene lost 0 bases and the J gene lost 0 bases, with 12 bases spanning the gap. CDR3 size: 18 residues. Germline V gene sequence: CDR1 SGHTA, CDR2 FQGNSA. CDR3 sequence: CASSLAQTGASGANVLTF. DNA of the CDR3: TGTGCCAGCAGCTTAGCTCAGACGGGAGCCTCTGGGGCCAACGTCCTGACTTTC.

V and J are TRBV28 and TRBJ2-4, with 8 bases aligning to TRBD2. Germline values: CDR1 MDHEN, CDR2 SYDVKM. V was pared by 3 bases and J by 3 bases, with 7 bases of the junction left unmatched. This CDR3 is 16 amino acids long. The CDR3 region has the DNA TGTGCCAGCAGTTTCCTCCGGGGGGGTAGCAAAAACATTCAGTACTTC. This sequence encodes CASSFLRGGSKNIQYF.

Notes on this clone: This CDR3 is also generated by other DNA sequences in the sample. V gene TRBV9 combines with J gene TRBJ2-3; D remains unclear. Trimming took off 3 bases at V and 6 bases at J, with 14 bases between the two ends. The germline gives CDR1 SGDLS, CDR2 YYNGEE. The CDR3 loop spans 14 amino acids. The CDR3 spells CASSASSRTDTQYF. The CDR3 nucleotides are TGTGCCAGCAGCGCCTCCAGCCGTACCGATACGCAGTATTTT. Together with reference TRBV9 and TRBJ2-3, the CDR3 gives the full variable domain: DSGVTQTPKHLITATGQRVTLRCSPRSGDLSVYWYQQSLDQGLQFLIQYYNGEERAKGNILERFSAQQFPDLHSELNLSSLELGDSALYFCASSASSRTDTQYFGPGTRLTVL.

In regard to this clone: In the same sample, other DNA sequences code for this CDR3. The chain is built from TRBV5-1 and TRBJ1-1; D is unresolved. Trimming pared 0 bases from V and 0 bases from J, leaving 9 bases between. The CDR3 totals 15 residues. Germline V gives CDR1 SGHRS, CDR2 YFSETQ. Here the CDR3 reads CASSLAPGMNTEAFF. In DNA form, the CDR3 reads TGCGCCAGCAGCTTGGCCCCCGGGATGAACACTGAAGCTTTCTTT.

The J gene is TRBJ1-6, the V gene TRBV5-1, with D possibly TRBD1 on 6 matching bases. The CDR3 is made up of 14 amino acids. V dropped 4 bases and J dropped 6 bases, with 11 bases sitting between them. From germline, CDR1 is SGHRS and CDR2 YFSETQ. This CDR3 reads CASSPWTANSPLHF. As DNA, the CDR3 is TGCGCCAGCAGCCCCTGGACAGCTAATTCACCCCTCCACTTT.

Note on this clone: Distinct nucleotide sequences in the sample also encode this CDR3. CDR3 in amino acids: CASSLAGNSYNEQFF. DNA of the CDR3: TGCGCCAGCAGCCTTGCGGGAAACTCCTACAATGAGCAGTTCTTC. The rearrangement links TRBV5-1 to TRBJ2-1; perhaps TRBD2 as D (6 bases). CDR1 is SGHRS and CDR2 is YFSETQ in the germline V gene. The CDR3 length is 15 residues. V lost 4 bases and J 0 bases, leaving 11 bases between the germline ends. Using reference TRBV5-1 and TRBJ2-1 for the parts outside the CDR3, the full variable domain is KAGVTQTPRYLIKTRGQQVTLSCSPISGHRSVSWYQQTPGQGLQFLFEYFSETQRNKGNFPGRFSGRQFSNSRSEMNVSTLELGDSALYLCASSLAGNSYNEQFFGPGTRLTVL.

The chain carries TRBV27 and TRBJ2-1; TRBD2 aligns across 15 bases. The CDR3 spans 17 residues. The junction had 5 bases not matched to a gene; V was cut back by 1 base and J by 7 bases. CDR1 and CDR2 (germline): MNHEY, SMNVEV (reference sequence). CDR3 sequence reads: CASSLLGLAGGQNEQFF. The CDR3 DNA sequence: TGTGCCAGCAGTTTATTAGGACTAGCGGGAGGGCAGAATGAGCAGTTCTTC.

This chain connects TRBV27 to TRBJ1-2; the D gene is possibly TRBD1 (5 bases). Trimming cost V 1 base and J 4 bases, with 10 bases left between them. Looked up from germline, CDR1 is MNHEY and CDR2 is SMNVEV (reference sequence). This CDR3 spans 14 amino acids. The CDR3 is CASSLLGGAYGYTF. The CDR3 coding sequence is TGTGCCAGCAGTTTATTAGGTGGGGCCTATGGCTACACCTTC.

With respect to this clone: This specimen includes other DNA sequences encoding the same CDR3. The chain couples TRBV18 to TRBJ1-1; 8 bases align to TRBD1. The germline CDR1 and CDR2 sequences are KGHSH and LQKENI. This CDR3 spans 15 amino acids. Trimming took 3 bases from V and 0 from J; bases not matched to a gene: 3. The CDR3 DNA reads as TGTGCCAGCTCACCCGGACAGGGTTTGAACACTGAAGCTTTCTTT. Its translation is CASSPGQGLNTEAFF.

The chain has TRBV6-1 and TRBJ2-7; D possibly uses TRBD1 or TRBD2 (5 bases each). CDR3 length: 15 amino acids. V gave up 3 bases and J gave up 6 bases, with 18 bases separating them. Germline V gene data show CDR1 as MNHNS and CDR2 as SASEGT. CDR3 DNA sequence: TGTGCCAGCAGTGAGAGGGACCGCATTCCCGCCGAGCAGTACTTC. This sequence encodes CASSERDRIPAEQYF.